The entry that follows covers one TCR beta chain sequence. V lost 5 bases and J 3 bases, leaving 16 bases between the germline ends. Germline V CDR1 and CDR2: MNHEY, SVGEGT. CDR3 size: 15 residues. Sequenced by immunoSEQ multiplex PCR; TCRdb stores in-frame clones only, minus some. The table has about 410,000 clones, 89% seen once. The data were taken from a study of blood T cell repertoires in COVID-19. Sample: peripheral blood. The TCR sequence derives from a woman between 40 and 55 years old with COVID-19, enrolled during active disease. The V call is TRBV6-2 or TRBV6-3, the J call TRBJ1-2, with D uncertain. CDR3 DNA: TGTGCCAGCAGTAGGCCGCGGGGAATTGACTATGGCTACACCTTC. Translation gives CASSRPRGIDYGYTF.